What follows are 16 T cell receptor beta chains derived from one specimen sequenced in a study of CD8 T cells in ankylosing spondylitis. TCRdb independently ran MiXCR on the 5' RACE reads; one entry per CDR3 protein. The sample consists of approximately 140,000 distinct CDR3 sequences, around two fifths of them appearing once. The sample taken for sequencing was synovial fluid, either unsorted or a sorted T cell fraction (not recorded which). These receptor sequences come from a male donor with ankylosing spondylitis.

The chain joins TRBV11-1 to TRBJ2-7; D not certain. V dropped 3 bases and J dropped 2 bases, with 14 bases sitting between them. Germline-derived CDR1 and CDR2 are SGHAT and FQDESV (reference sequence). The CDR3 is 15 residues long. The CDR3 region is CASSFGSLGTYEQYF. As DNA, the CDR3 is TGTGCCAGCAGCTTTGGGTCCCTCGGTACCTACGAGCAGTACTTC.

The CDR3 DNA sequence: TGTGCCAGCAGTTTAGGGCTAGCGGGCGTTTCGAACACCGGGGAGCTGTTTTTT. It yields the protein CASSLGLAGVSNTGELFF. The chain uses TRBV12-3 or TRBV12-4 and TRBJ2-2, with 8 bases aligning to TRBD2. The CDR3 extends over 18 amino acids. V lost 1 base and J lost 0; bases outside the gene matches: 7.

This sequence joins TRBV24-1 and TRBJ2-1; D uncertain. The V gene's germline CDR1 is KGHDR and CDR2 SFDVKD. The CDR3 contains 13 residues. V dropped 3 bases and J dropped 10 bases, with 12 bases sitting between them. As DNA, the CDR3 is TGTGCCACCAGTGATAAAATCATCGGAGAGCAGTTCTTC. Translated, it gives CATSDKIIGEQFF.

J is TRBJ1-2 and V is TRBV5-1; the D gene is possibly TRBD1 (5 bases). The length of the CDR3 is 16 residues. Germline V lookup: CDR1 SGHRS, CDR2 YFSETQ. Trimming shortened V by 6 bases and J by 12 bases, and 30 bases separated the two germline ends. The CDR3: CASNRDPNTSPLLDTF. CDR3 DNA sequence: TGCGCCAGCAATCGGGACCCTAACACTTCCCCTCTTTTGGACACCTTC.

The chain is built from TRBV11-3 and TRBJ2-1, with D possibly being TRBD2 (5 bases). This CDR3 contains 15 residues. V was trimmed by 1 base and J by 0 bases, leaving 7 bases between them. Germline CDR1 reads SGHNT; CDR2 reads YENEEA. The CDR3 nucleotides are TGTGCCAGCAGCTTAGGTAGCGCCTCCTACAATGAGCAGTTCTTC. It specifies CASSLGSASYNEQFF.

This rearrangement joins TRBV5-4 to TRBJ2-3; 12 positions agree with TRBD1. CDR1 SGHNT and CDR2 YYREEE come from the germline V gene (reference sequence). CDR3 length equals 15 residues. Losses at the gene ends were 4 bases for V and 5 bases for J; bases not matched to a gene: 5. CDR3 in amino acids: CASSPWDRGRDTQYF. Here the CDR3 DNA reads TGTGCCAGCAGCCCCTGGGACAGGGGGCGAGATACGCAGTATTTT.

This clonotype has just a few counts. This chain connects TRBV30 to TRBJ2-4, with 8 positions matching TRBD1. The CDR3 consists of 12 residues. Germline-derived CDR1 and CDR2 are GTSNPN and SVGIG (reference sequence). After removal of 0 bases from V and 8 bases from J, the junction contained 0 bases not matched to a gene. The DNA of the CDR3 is TGTGCCTGGAGTGTACAGGGGGACATTCAGTACTTC. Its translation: CAWSVQGDIQYF.

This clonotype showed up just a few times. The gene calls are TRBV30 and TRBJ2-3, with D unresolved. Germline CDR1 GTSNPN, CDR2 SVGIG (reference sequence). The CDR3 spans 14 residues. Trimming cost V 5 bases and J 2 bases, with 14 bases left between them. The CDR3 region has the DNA TGTGCCTGGGCGGATGTGGGCTTCACAGATACGCAGTATTTT. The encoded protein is CAWADVGFTDTQYF.

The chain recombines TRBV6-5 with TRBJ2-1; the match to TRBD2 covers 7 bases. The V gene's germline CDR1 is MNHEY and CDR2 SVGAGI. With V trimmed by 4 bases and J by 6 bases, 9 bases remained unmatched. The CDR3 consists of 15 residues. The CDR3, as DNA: TGTGCCAGCAGTTCGGACGGGACTACAGGCAATGAGCAGTTCTTC. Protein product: CASSSDGTTGNEQFF.

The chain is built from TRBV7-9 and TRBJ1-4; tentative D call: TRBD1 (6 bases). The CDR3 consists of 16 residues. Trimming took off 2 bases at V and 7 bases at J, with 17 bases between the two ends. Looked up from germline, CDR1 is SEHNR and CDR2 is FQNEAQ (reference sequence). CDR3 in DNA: TGTGCCAGCAGCTTATGGCCCGATGGGGGCGGTGAAAAACTGTTTTTT. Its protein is CASSLWPDGGGEKLFF.

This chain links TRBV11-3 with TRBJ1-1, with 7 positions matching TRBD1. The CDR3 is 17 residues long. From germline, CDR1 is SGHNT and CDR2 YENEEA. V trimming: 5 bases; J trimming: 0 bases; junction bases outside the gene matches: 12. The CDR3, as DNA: TGTGCCAGCAGCGCACACCCAGGACAGGCAATGAACACTGAAGCTTTCTTT. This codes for CASSAHPGQAMNTEAFF.

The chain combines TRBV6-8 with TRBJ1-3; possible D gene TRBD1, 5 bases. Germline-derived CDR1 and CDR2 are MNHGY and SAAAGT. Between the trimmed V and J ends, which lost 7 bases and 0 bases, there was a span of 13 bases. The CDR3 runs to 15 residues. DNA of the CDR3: TGTGCCAGCACCTCAGGACACACCTCTGGAAACACCATATATTTT. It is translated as CASTSGHTSGNTIYF.

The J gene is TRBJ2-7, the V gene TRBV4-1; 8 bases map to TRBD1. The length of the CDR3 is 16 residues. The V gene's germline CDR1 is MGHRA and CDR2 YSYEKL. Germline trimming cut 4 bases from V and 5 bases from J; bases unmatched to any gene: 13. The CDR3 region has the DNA TGCGCCAGCAGCCCTCAGGACAGGGCCTATAATGACGAGCAGTACTTC. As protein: CASSPQDRAYNDEQYF.

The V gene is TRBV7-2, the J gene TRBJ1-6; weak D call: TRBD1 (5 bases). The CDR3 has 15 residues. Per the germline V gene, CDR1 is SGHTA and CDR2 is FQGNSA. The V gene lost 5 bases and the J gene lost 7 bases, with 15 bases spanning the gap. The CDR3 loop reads CASSGGAGWNSPLHF. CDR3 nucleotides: TGTGCCAGCAGCGGTGGTGCAGGGTGGAATTCACCCCTCCACTTT. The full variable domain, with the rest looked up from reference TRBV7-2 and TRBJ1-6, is GAGVSQSPSNKVTEKGKDVELRCDPISGHTALYWYRQSLGQGLEFLIYFQGNSAPDKSGLPSDRFSAERTGGSVSTLTIQRTQQEDSAVYLCASSGGAGWNSPLHFGNGTRLTVT.

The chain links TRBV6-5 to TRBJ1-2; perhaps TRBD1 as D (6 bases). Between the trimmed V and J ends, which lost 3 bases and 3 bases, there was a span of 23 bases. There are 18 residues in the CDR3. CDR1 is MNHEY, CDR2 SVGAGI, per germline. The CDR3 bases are TGTGCCAGCAGTTATGTATTAGGGGGAAGAGAGCTTGACTATGGCTACACCTTC. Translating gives CASSYVLGGRELDYGYTF.

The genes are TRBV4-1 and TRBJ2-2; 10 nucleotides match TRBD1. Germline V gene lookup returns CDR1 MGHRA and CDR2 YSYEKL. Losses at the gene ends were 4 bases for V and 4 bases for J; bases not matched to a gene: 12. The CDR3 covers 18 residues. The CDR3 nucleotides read TGCGCCAGCAGCCTAGACCTGGGACAGGGGTTGTTCACCGGGGAGCTGTTTTTT. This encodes CASSLDLGQGLFTGELFF.